These 10 T cell receptor beta chains originate from one sample sequenced in a study of shared clonotypes between healthy human individuals. Sequencing was performed with immunoSEQ multiplex PCR; in TCRdb, only in-frame clones are kept and a portion is missing. The table has some 2.3 million clones, approximately 93% seen once. The specimen sequenced was naive CD4+ T cells from PBMCs. Subset indicated: CD45RA+ positively selected. All receptors come from a man in his late teens or twenties in good health. Some clones in this sample may be carry-over from other donors' samples.

The chain links TRBV28 to TRBJ2-5; D is unresolved. Germline CDR1 and CDR2: MDHEN and SYDVKM. The CDR3 consists of 12 residues. V lost 7 bases and J 0 bases, leaving 6 bases between the germline ends. CDR3 bases: TGTGCCAGCACAGACGACCAAGAGACCCAGTACTTC. It translates to CASTDDQETQYF.

This clone was seen once. The same CDR3 can be traced to other DNA sequences in this sample. The V call is TRBV5-1, the J call TRBJ2-1, with 11 bases that match TRBD2. In germline, CDR1 is SGHRS, CDR2 YFSETQ. This CDR3 spans 15 amino acids. V was pared by 3 bases and J by 5 bases, with 4 bases of the junction left unmatched. In nucleotides, the CDR3 is TGCGCCAGCAGCTCCGGGACTAGCGGCAACAATGAGCAGTTCTTC. This encodes CASSSGTSGNNEQFF. Using reference TRBV5-1 and TRBJ2-1 for the parts outside the CDR3, the full variable domain is KAGVTQTPRYLIKTRGQQVTLSCSPISGHRSVSWYQQTPGQGLQFLFEYFSETQRNKGNFPGRFSGRQFSNSRSEMNVSTLELGDSALYLCASSSGTSGNNEQFFGPGTRLTVL.

J is TRBJ1-1 and V is TRBV4-1; D may be TRBD1 (6 bases). The CDR3 consists of 18 residues. CDR1 is MGHRA and CDR2 is YSYEKL in the germline V gene. The V and J ends lost 4 bases and 4 bases respectively, with 25 bases between them. CDR3 sequence reads: CASSPGLFRGAWGTEAFF. The CDR3, as DNA: TGCGCCAGCAGCCCCGGGCTATTCCGGGGGGCCTGGGGCACTGAAGCTTTCTTT.

The J gene is TRBJ2-7, the V gene TRBV7-9; 9 nucleotides agree with TRBD1. The junction had 6 bases not matched to a gene; V was cut back by 5 bases and J by 7 bases. CDR3 length: 13 amino acids. Germline CDR1 and CDR2: SEHNR and FQNEAQ (reference sequence). CDR3 sequence: CASSQGQGWEQYF. The CDR3 region has the DNA TGTGCCAGCAGCCAAGGACAGGGGTGGGAGCAGTACTTC.

The chain combines TRBV6-6 with TRBJ2-7; 9 nucleotides line up with TRBD2. The germline gives CDR1 MNHNY, CDR2 SVGAGI (reference sequence). V lost 5 bases, J lost 2 bases, and 7 bases stayed unmatched. The CDR3 contains 15 residues. The CDR3 nucleotides read TGTGCCAGCAGTGGTCTAGCGGGACCCACCTACGAGCAGTACTTC. This codes for CASSGLAGPTYEQYF.

V gene TRBV25-1 combines with J gene TRBJ1-1; 8 bases agree with TRBD1. CDR1 is MGHDK and CDR2 is SYGVNS in the germline V gene. The length of the CDR3 is 16 residues. Unmatched junction bases numbered 10, after V lost 4 bases and J lost 3 bases. CDR3 sequence (DNA): TGTGCCAGCAGTGCCCAAAGGACAGGGTTGTACACTGAAGCTTTCTTT. This sequence encodes CASSAQRTGLYTEAFF. The whole variable domain, filled in from reference TRBV25-1 and TRBJ1-1, reads EADIYQTPRYLVIGTGKKITLECSQTMGHDKMYWYQQDPGMELHLIHYSYGVNSTEKGDLSSESTVSRIRTEHFPLTLESARPSHTSQYLCASSAQRTGLYTEAFFGQGTRLTVV.

A single count supports this clone. The chain combines TRBV7-2 with TRBJ2-7, with 8 positions matching TRBD1. The germline V gene encodes CDR1 SGHTA and CDR2 FQGNSA. The CDR3 has 13 amino acids. V shed 1 base, J shed 7 bases, and the junction held 3 bases outside the gene matches. CDR3 protein: CASSLDRGAEQYF. The CDR3 DNA follows: TGTGCCAGCAGCTTAGACAGGGGGGCTGAGCAGTACTTC.

The CDR3 coding sequence is TGTGCCAGCAGTACAGGGTATTGGCAGCCCCAGCATTTT. Protein sequence: CASSTGYWQPQHF. The rearrangement links TRBV6-1 to TRBJ1-5; maybe TRBD1 (6 bases). The CDR3 is made up of 13 amino acids. Trimming removed 5 bases at V and 7 bases at J, with 12 bases between. In germline, CDR1 is MNHNS, CDR2 SASEGT.

This chain links TRBV18 with TRBJ2-2, with D perhaps matching TRBD1 (5 bases). This CDR3 comprises 15 residues. Deletions cut 2 bases from V and 2 bases from J, with 9 bases between. CDR1 is KGHSH, CDR2 LQKENI, per germline. The CDR3 sequence is CASSPVTVNTGELFF. CDR3 coding DNA: TGTGCCAGCTCACCAGTGACAGTTAACACCGGGGAGCTGTTTTTT.

In this sample, this clone turned up once. The chain recombines TRBV7-9 with TRBJ1-1; possible D gene TRBD1, 6 bases. The CDR3 has 13 residues. Trimming pared 5 bases from V and 10 bases from J, leaving 17 bases between. Per germline, CDR1 SEHNR and CDR2 FQNEAQ (reference sequence). DNA for the CDR3: TGTGCCAGCAGCATTCTTGACAGGCGGGGAGCTTTCTTT. Protein sequence: CASSILDRRGAFF. The complete variable domain, with remaining parts taken from reference TRBV7-9 and TRBJ1-1, reads DTGVSQNPRHKITKRGQNVTFRCDPISEHNRLYWYRQTLGQGPEFLTYFQNEAQLEKSRLLSDRFSAERPKGSFSTLEIQRTEQGDSAMYLCASSILDRRGAFFGQGTRLTVV.